This entry lists 30 T cell receptor beta chains sequenced from one sample in a study of blood T cells in healthy people across ages. A second PCR, run for about 7 to 11 cycles, used a sample-barcoded 5' primer plus a J-beta primer mix. TCRdb re-called the 5' RACE reads with MiXCR, one entry per CDR3 protein. The sample holds fewer than 1 million distinct CDR3 sequences, approximately 44% seen once. Sequencing was performed on blood. The receptors originated from a man aged 55 to 70 in good health.

The chain joins TRBV7-2 to TRBJ2-3; 7 positions agree with TRBD2. Germline trimming cut 5 bases from V and 5 bases from J; bases unmatched to any gene: 10. Looked up from germline, CDR1 is SGHTA and CDR2 is FQGNSA. The CDR3 has 15 residues. DNA for the CDR3: TGTGCCAGCAGCCCCGCCGGGACTAACCAAGATACGCAGTATTTT. As protein: CASSPAGTNQDTQYF.

The sample holds a few counts of this clonotype. The rearrangement links TRBV10-3 to TRBJ2-3, with D possibly matching TRBD1 (6 bases). This CDR3 has 16 residues. V was trimmed by 3 bases and J by 0 bases, leaving 13 bases between them. Per germline, CDR1 ENHRY and CDR2 SYGVKD. CDR3 nucleotide sequence: TGTGCCATCAGTGACCAGGGGAAACCTAGCACAGATACGCAGTATTTT. This codes for CAISDQGKPSTDTQYF.

On this clonotype: A read error may account for a junction end that differs from germline. V is TRBV4-2 and J is TRBJ1-1; D might be TRBD1 (6 bases). CDR1 LGHNA and CDR2 YNFKEQ come from the germline V gene. The CDR3 is made up of 13 amino acids. The CDR3 spells CVSSQEGGNEAFF. CDR3 nucleotides: TGTGTCAGCAGCCAAGAGGGGGGTAACGAAGCTTTCTTT.

Many counts were recorded for this clonotype. The gene calls are TRBV5-1 and TRBJ2-7; D not certain. Germline V gives CDR1 SGHRS, CDR2 YFSETQ. The CDR3 covers 13 residues. Trimming removed 1 base at V and 1 base at J, with 6 bases between. The CDR3, as DNA: TGCGCCAGCAGCTTGCGGGTTTCCTACGAGCAGTACTTC. Translated: CASSLRVSYEQYF.

In its sample, this clonotype was seen a few times. J is TRBJ2-7 and V is TRBV6-6; tentative D call: TRBD1 (9 bases). Trimming removed 4 bases at V and 3 bases at J, with 16 bases between. Germline CDR1 reads MNHNY; CDR2 reads SVGAGI (reference sequence). CDR3 size: 15 residues. CDR3 loop: CASSSAGGQGYEQYF. The CDR3 nucleotides are TGTGCCAGCAGTTCTGCGGGGGGACAGGGCTACGAGCAGTACTTC.

This clonotype was detected only a few times. This chain joins TRBV18 and TRBJ1-5; D remains ambiguous. The V end was cut by 2 bases, the J end by 6 bases, with 8 bases between. The CDR3 sequence is 13 residues long. The germline V gene encodes CDR1 KGHSH and CDR2 LQKENI. As DNA, the CDR3 is TGTGCCAGCTCACCAGGGGATCGTCAGCCCCAGCATTTT. Its translation: CASSPGDRQPQHF.

This chain links TRBV28 with TRBJ2-7, with 10 positions matching TRBD1. TRBJ2-5 explains the end of the DNA better; the J call may be wrong. Looked up from germline, CDR1 is MDHEN and CDR2 is SYDVKM. This CDR3 contains 16 residues. Here the CDR3 reads CASSSRPGTGDATQYF. In DNA, the CDR3 is TGTGCCAGCAGTTCCCGCCCCGGGACAGGGGACGCGACCCAGTACTTC.

The gene calls are TRBV4-3 and TRBJ1-4; D possibly corresponds to TRBD1 (5 bases). The CDR3 is 16 amino acids. Germline CDR1 reads LGHNA; CDR2 reads YSLEER. Trimming pared 0 bases from V and 7 bases from J, leaving 15 bases between. The CDR3 DNA reads TGCGCCAGCAGCCAAGATGGGGCAGGGTGGGGTGAAAAACTGTTTTTT. Translation gives CASSQDGAGWGEKLFF.

This chain links TRBV6-2 or TRBV6-3 with TRBJ2-7, with no clear D. Germline-derived CDR1 and CDR2 are MNHEY and SVGEGT. This CDR3 is built from 14 residues. Trimming removed 5 bases from V and 1 base from J, with 12 bases in between. CDR3 sequence (DNA): TGTGCCAGCAGTCCCATGGGGAAATCCTACGAGCAGTACTTC. Residues: CASSPMGKSYEQYF.

This chain connects TRBV10-3 to TRBJ2-7, with D possibly being TRBD2 (6 bases). V lost 4 bases, J lost 5 bases, and 15 bases lay in between. From germline, CDR1 is ENHRY and CDR2 SYGVKD. The CDR3 sequence is 14 residues long. In DNA, the CDR3 is TGTGCCATCAGTGGGAACGGCGGGGATGACGAGCAGTACTTC. It yields the protein CAISGNGGDDEQYF.

The V and J genes are TRBV7-2 and TRBJ1-6, with D tentatively TRBD1 (6 bases). Trimming left V 1 base short and J 0 bases short, with 10 bases between. Looked up from germline, CDR1 is SGHTA and CDR2 is FQGNSA. The CDR3 is made up of 17 amino acids. Here the CDR3 DNA reads TGTGCCAGCAGCTTAGGGCGGACAGTCTCCTATAATTCACCCCTCCACTTT. Translation gives CASSLGRTVSYNSPLHF.

The chain combines TRBV6-1 with TRBJ1-6; D not resolved. The germline V and J ends were trimmed by 7 bases and 9 bases, with 16 bases remaining between them. The CDR3 has 14 residues. Germline V gene lookup returns CDR1 MNHNS and CDR2 SASEGT. CDR3 protein: CASKFATRLSPLHF. CDR3 coding DNA: TGTGCCAGCAAGTTTGCCACAAGGCTTTCACCCCTCCACTTT.

This chain links TRBV29-1 with TRBJ1-5, with 8 bases lining up with TRBD1. The CDR3 is 13 amino acids. Germline V gene sequence: CDR1 SQVTM, CDR2 ANQGSEA. Germline trimming cut 8 bases from V and 5 bases from J; bases unmatched to any gene: 8. The CDR3 is CSTTTGADQPQHF. The CDR3 DNA reads as TGCAGCACAACGACAGGGGCGGATCAGCCCCAGCATTTT.

This clonotype turned up a few times. The chain has TRBV10-1 and TRBJ2-3; 9 nucleotides match TRBD1. The CDR3 is 11 amino acids. CDR1 is WNHNN, CDR2 SYGVQD, per germline (reference sequence). V lost 3 bases and J lost 14; bases outside the gene matches: 3. CDR3 DNA sequence: TGCGCCAGCAGTGATGGGACAGGGTGGTATTTT. It is translated as CASSDGTGWYF.

By share, this clonotype counts as medium-sized. CDR3 coding DNA: TGTGCCAGCAGTGACCAGGACAGGGCGTACGAGCAGTACTTC. Translation: CASSDQDRAYEQYF. The chain is built from TRBV25-1 and TRBJ2-7; 8 nucleotides agree with TRBD1. CDR1 is MGHDK and CDR2 is SYGVNS in the germline V gene. Trimming took 3 bases from V and 4 from J; bases not matched to a gene: 5. The CDR3 extends over 14 amino acids.

This clonotype appeared many times. The chain uses TRBV27 and TRBJ2-6, with 8 bases lining up with TRBD1. Germline CDR1 is MNHEY and CDR2 is SMNVEV (reference sequence). The J segment lost 4 bases and the V segment lost 5 bases, leaving 19 bases of the junction unmatched. The CDR3 contains 20 residues. The CDR3 DNA sequence: TGTGCCAGCAGTACGCTCAGGGGGCGAGTTTGGTTCGGGGGGGCCAACGTCCTGACTTTC. Residues: CASSTLRGRVWFGGANVLTF.

J is TRBJ2-3 and V is TRBV20-1; no reliable D call. The germline gives CDR1 DFQATT, CDR2 SNEGSKA (reference sequence). The CDR3 extends over 11 amino acids. V lost 7 bases and J lost 2, with 7 bases in between. As DNA, the CDR3 is TGCAGTGGGGGAAACACAGATACGCAGTATTTT. Translating gives CSGGNTDTQYF.

This clonotype came up a few times. V gene TRBV7-8 combines with J gene TRBJ2-3, with D uncertain. From germline, CDR1 is SGHVS and CDR2 FQNEAQ. The length of the CDR3 is 13 residues. V lost 5 bases and J lost 6, with 12 bases in between. The CDR3 sequence: CASSHAEADTQYF. The CDR3 DNA reads as TGTGCCAGCAGCCATGCCGAGGCGGATACGCAGTATTTT.

This clonotype appeared a few times. The V call is TRBV5-1, the J call TRBJ2-3, with 10 bases lining up with TRBD2. The CDR3 runs 16 residues. Germline assignment: CDR1 SGHRS and CDR2 YFSETQ. Trimming took 0 bases from V and 3 from J; bases not matched to a gene: 4. Written as DNA, the CDR3 is TGCGCCAGCAGCTTGGAACTAGCGGGGAGGACAGATACGCAGTATTTT. Translating it yields CASSLELAGRTDTQYF.

This chain joins TRBV6-2 or TRBV6-3 and TRBJ2-7, with D tentatively TRBD1 (6 bases). The germline V and J ends were trimmed by 2 bases and 3 bases, with 8 bases remaining between them. The CDR3 loop spans 13 amino acids. Per the germline V gene, CDR1 is MNHEY and CDR2 is SVGEGT. The CDR3: CASSYAGVYEQYF. The CDR3 nucleotides read TGTGCCAGCAGTTACGCAGGGGTCTACGAGCAGTACTTC.

CDR3 residues: CSAPIRDTYGYTF. In DNA form, the CDR3 reads TGCAGTGCACCTATCCGGGATACCTATGGCTACACCTTC. This chain connects TRBV20-1 to TRBJ1-2; D gene uncertain. This CDR3 is 13 amino acids long. Germline CDR1 reads DFQATT; CDR2 reads SNEGSKA (reference sequence). V dropped 6 bases and J dropped 4 bases, with 15 bases sitting between them.

The chain has TRBV20-1 and TRBJ2-1, with a tentative D call TRBD2 (6 bases). The V end was cut by 1 base, the J end by 7 bases, with 20 bases between. This CDR3 is 16 amino acids long. CDR1 is DFQATT and CDR2 is SNEGSKA in the germline V gene (reference sequence). The CDR3 region is CSARALAGGIVNEQFF. CDR3 DNA: TGCAGTGCTAGAGCTCTCGCCGGGGGAATAGTGAATGAGCAGTTCTTC.

This rearrangement joins TRBV7-9 to TRBJ2-5; 16 bases agree with TRBD2. V trimming: 1 base; J trimming: 11 bases; junction bases outside the gene matches: 19. The CDR3 sequence is 20 residues long. CDR1 SEHNR and CDR2 FQNEAQ come from the germline V gene (reference sequence). CDR3 in DNA: TGTGCCAGCAGCTTAGAAGTTACCGGGACTAGCGGGGGGGCCTCACATGAGCAGTACTTC. Protein sequence: CASSLEVTGTSGGASHEQYF. Using reference TRBV7-9 and TRBJ2-5 for the parts outside the CDR3, the full variable domain is DTGVSQNPRHKITKRGQNVTFRCDPISEHNRLYWYRQTLGQGPEFLTYFQNEAQLEKSRLLSDRFSAERPKGSFSTLEIQRTEQGDSAMYLCASSLEVTGTSGGASHEQYFGPGTRLLVL.

The chain employs TRBV5-1 and TRBJ2-5; 7 nucleotides line up with TRBD1. Germline values: CDR1 SGHRS, CDR2 YFSETQ. There are 16 residues in the CDR3. V dropped 4 bases and J dropped 5; count of bases not matched to a gene: 14. The CDR3 coding sequence is TGCGCCAGCAGCATGAGCGTGACAGGGTTGGGGGAGACCCAGTACTTC. It codes for CASSMSVTGLGETQYF.

CDR3 nucleotides: TGCAGTGCTGGACAGAGGGAGGGCTATGGCTACACCTTC. This codes for CSAGQREGYGYTF. The rearrangement uses TRBV20-1 and TRBJ1-2; weak D call: TRBD1 (6 bases). V dropped 5 bases and J dropped 4 bases, with 14 bases sitting between them. The germline gives CDR1 DFQATT, CDR2 SNEGSKA (reference sequence). The CDR3 totals 13 residues.

This clonotype was seen a handful of times. The chain couples TRBV7-9 to TRBJ2-5; D not certain. The CDR3 extends over 16 amino acids. Trimming left V 2 bases short and J 2 bases short, with 15 bases between. Germline V CDR1 and CDR2: SEHNR, FQNEAQ (reference sequence). The CDR3 loop reads CASSLIWGLGQETQYF. Here the CDR3 DNA reads TGTGCCAGCAGCTTAATATGGGGTTTGGGACAAGAGACCCAGTACTTC.

The chain employs TRBV30 and TRBJ1-2; 11 nucleotides align to TRBD1. The CDR3 sequence is 14 residues long. The ends lost 4 bases at V and 5 bases at J; junction bases unmatched: 6. Germline lookup yields CDR1 GTSNPN and CDR2 SVGIG (reference sequence). The CDR3 DNA is TGTGCCTGGACCCGGACAGGGGGCGTTTATGGCTACACCTTC. This sequence encodes CAWTRTGGVYGYTF.

This clonotype was detected only a few times. The CDR3, as DNA: TGTGCCAGCAGCGGTCCCCGCTCCTACAATGAGCAGTTCTTC. Its translation is CASSGPRSYNEQFF. The chain employs TRBV7-9 and TRBJ2-1; D is unresolved. Germline CDR1 is SEHNR and CDR2 is FQNEAQ (reference sequence). This CDR3 has 14 amino acids. Between the trimmed V and J ends, which lost 5 bases and 0 bases, there was a span of 8 bases.

This clonotype was seen repeatedly, ten times or more. V gene TRBV6-2 or TRBV6-3 combines with J gene TRBJ2-5; unclear D gene. CDR1 is MNHEY, CDR2 SVGEGT, per germline. Between the trimmed V and J ends, which lost 4 bases and 5 bases, there was a span of 5 bases. CDR3 length: 11 amino acids. The CDR3 reads CASSSTETQYF. CDR3 DNA: TGTGCCAGCAGTTCCACGGAGACCCAGTACTTC.

The CDR3 region has the DNA TGTGCCAGCAGCAATTCCGGGGGGGATACGCAGTATTTT. Amino acid sequence: CASSNSGGDTQYF. The chain recombines TRBV14 with TRBJ2-3; 7 bases map to TRBD2. With 5 bases clipped from V and 6 bases from J, the junction kept 5 bases outside the gene matches. The CDR3 is 13 residues long. CDR1 is SGHDN and CDR2 is FVKESK in the germline V gene.